These 9 T cell receptor beta chains were all obtained from the same sample, sequenced in a study of response to subunit inactivated influenza vaccine. Using its own MiXCR run on the RT-PCR reads, TCRdb lists one record per CDR3 protein. The sample consists of roughly 780,000 distinct CDR3 sequences, approximately 17% of them appearing once. Sequenced material: PBMCs from blood, taken around 5 days after vaccination. Receptors originate from a man aged 45-60 years who received an inactivated influenza vaccine.

This clonotype was counted a few times. The rearrangement uses TRBV6-2 or TRBV6-3 and TRBJ2-7; tentatively, D is TRBD2 (5 bases). The CDR3 extends over 12 amino acids. Germline V CDR1 and CDR2: MNHEY, SVGEGT. Trimming took off 6 bases at V and 5 bases at J, with 11 bases between the two ends. The chain's CDR3 is CASRSELDEQYF. The CDR3 DNA reads TGTGCCAGCAGGTCTGAACTAGACGAGCAGTACTTC.

In its sample, this clonotype was seen a few times. The chain combines TRBV5-1 with TRBJ2-5, with D hard to call. V was trimmed by 0 bases and J by 5 bases, leaving 14 bases between them. From germline, CDR1 is SGHRS and CDR2 YFSETQ. The CDR3 runs 15 residues. CDR3 bases: TGCGCCAGCAGCTTGGGGTCAGGAGCCTCCGAGACCCAGTACTTC. Translation gives CASSLGSGASETQYF.

This clonotype has just a few counts. The V call is TRBV6-2 or TRBV6-3, the J call TRBJ2-1, with D possibly TRBD1 on 6 matching bases. Trimming stripped 5 bases from V and 4 bases from J, with 12 bases between. CDR1 and CDR2 from the germline V gene are MNHEY and SVGEGT. CDR3 size: 14 residues. As DNA, the CDR3 is TGTGCCAGCAGTGTGGCAGGGGCTTACAATGAGCAGTTCTTC. It codes for CASSVAGAYNEQFF.

On this clonotype itself: This may arise from a read error, as a much more abundant clone is one base away. The chain is built from TRBV28 and TRBJ2-6; D is ambiguous. Germline CDR1 is MDHEN and CDR2 is SYDVKM. Between the trimmed V and J ends, which lost 3 bases and 0 bases, there was a span of 3 bases. The CDR3 runs 14 residues. CDR3 region: CASSFVSGANVLTF. Here the CDR3 DNA reads TGTGCCAGCAGTTTCGTCTCTGGGGCCAACGTCCTGACTTTC.

The chain couples TRBV7-9 to TRBJ2-7; D ambiguous. The length of the CDR3 is 14 residues. V was trimmed by 6 bases and J by 4 bases, leaving 16 bases between them. The germline V gene encodes CDR1 SEHNR and CDR2 FQNEAQ (reference sequence). CDR3 DNA sequence: TGTGCCAGCAGTCAGACCCCGTTCCAATACGAGCAGTACTTC. Encoded protein: CASSQTPFQYEQYF.

Notes on this clonotype: An end of the junction differs from the germline gene, which may be a read error. The chain employs TRBV2 and TRBJ2-3, with 10 bases aligning to TRBD2. Germline V gene sequence: CDR1 SNHLY, CDR2 FYNNEI. This CDR3 comprises 15 residues. The DNA of the CDR3 is TGTGCCAGCAGCGGGGGGACTAGCGTCGCAGATACGCAGTGTTTT. It yields the protein CASSGGTSVADTQCF.

Only a few counts were recorded for this clonotype. The chain is built from TRBV7-2 and TRBJ2-2; D unclear. This CDR3 is built from 15 residues. V was pared by 2 bases and J by 0 bases, with 7 bases between. Germline V gene sequence: CDR1 SGHTA, CDR2 FQGNSA. The CDR3 reads CASSLRRPNTGELFF. Here the CDR3 DNA reads TGTGCCAGCAGCTTACGCAGACCGAACACCGGGGAGCTGTTTTTT.

This clonotype appeared many times. The rearrangement joins TRBV25-1 to TRBJ1-1, with a weak D call TRBD1 (6 bases). Trimming left V 4 bases short and J 1 base short, with 7 bases between. Germline V CDR1 and CDR2: MGHDK, SYGVNS. The CDR3 consists of 13 residues. CDR3: CASSATGNTEAFF. CDR3 in DNA: TGTGCCAGCAGTGCGACAGGGAACACTGAAGCTTTCTTT.

The gene calls are TRBV25-1 and TRBJ2-3; the D is unclear. The CDR3 has 13 amino acids. CDR1 and CDR2 (germline): MGHDK, SYGVNS. V was cut by 4 bases and J by 4 bases, with 9 bases left in between. CDR3 residues: CASSGIAADTQYF. The CDR3 DNA follows: TGTGCCAGCAGTGGAATTGCAGCAGATACGCAGTATTTT. Combining the CDR3 with reference TRBV25-1 and TRBJ2-3 gives the whole variable domain EADIYQTPRYLVIGTGKKITLECSQTMGHDKMYWYQQDPGMELHLIHYSYGVNSTEKGDLSSESTVSRIRTEHFPLTLESARPSHTSQYLCASSGIAADTQYFGPGTRLTVL.